This entry features one TCR beta chain sequence. Its matching antigen is unknown. Other DNA sequences within the sample encode an identical CDR3. The record originates from a study of graft-versus-host responses after intestinal transplantation. Study at large: Transplant types were multivisceral, liver-intestinal, or isolated intestinal. Every transplant recipient was induced with anti-thymocyte globulin, then maintained on tacrolimus and steroids for two to three years. Study-wide points: Detection of GvH clones occurred in recipient marrow, and some had their first appearance in ileum or blood.

Deletions cut 1 base from V and 2 bases from J, with 6 bases between. This CDR3 has 13 amino acids. Germline V gene data show CDR1 as SGHRS and CDR2 as YFSETQ. TCRdb's table, derived via immunoSEQ multiplex PCR, lists solely in-frame clones and lacks some. The data hold over 100,000 clones, with more than 75% observed a single time. The receptor was derived from a human donor who received an intestinal transplant. The sample consisted of unstimulated CD4+ T cells sorted from spleen or lymph node cells, taken before intestinal transplant. V and J are TRBV5-1 and TRBJ2-5; D gene unclear. This chain's CDR3 is CASSLTYQETQYF. The CDR3 coding sequence is TGCGCCAGCAGCTTGACTTATCAAGAGACCCAGTACTTC.